The rows below give T cell receptor beta chains drawn from one sample of a study of T cell responses to AZD1222 COVID-19 vaccine. The protocol was immunoSEQ multiplex PCR, while the TCRdb copy is restricted to in-frame clones and leaves out a portion. The repertoire holds 150,000 to 200,000 clones, with 85% to 95% as singletons. The material sequenced was peripheral blood, taken on day 0 of AZD1222 vaccination. These receptors all come from an adult in good health. CDR3s include the opening cysteine and the closing phenylalanine or tryptophan. A D gene is named only where the DNA matches it firmly. Size values are once, few and many counts, or a class for expanded clones, and some rows have none.

V gene	D gene	J gene	clone size	CDR3 DNA	CDR3 protein
TRBV2	TRBD1	TRBJ1-1	-	TGTGCCAGCAGTGACCCCCAAACCAAACAGGGGAGGACTGAAGCTTTCTTT	CASSDPQTKQGRTEAFF
TRBV29-1	-	TRBJ1-1	-	TGCAGCGCCGAGTGGGGCACTGAAGCTTTCTTT	CSAEWGTEAFF
TRBV10-1	-	TRBJ1-1	once	TGCGCCAGCAGCGCCGGAGCCGGTGGGGCGAACACTGAAGCTTTCTTT	CASSAGAGGANTEAFF
TRBV6-5	-	TRBJ2-3	-	TGTGCCAGCTCGGAGGGCACAGATACGCAGTATTTT	CASSEGTDTQYF
TRBV13	-	TRBJ1-3	-	TGTGCCAGCAGCTTAGGGGCTAACGGAGCAACGCCGGCGGACACCATATATTTT	CASSLGANGATPADTIYF
TRBV6-5	-	TRBJ2-7	-	TGTGCCAGCAGAGACCGCTACGAGCAGTACTTC	CASRDRYEQYF
TRBV5-6	-	TRBJ1-3	-	TGTGCCAGCAGCCAGGGGACGGACACCATATATTTT	CASSQGTDTIYF
TRBV4-1	-	TRBJ1-5	once	TGCGCTAGCAGCCAAGCTGGGGGCTCCTTTAGCAATCAGCCCCAGCATTTT	CASSQAGGSFSNQPQHF
TRBV11-2	TRBD1	TRBJ2-7	once	TGTGCCACCCGGGACAGGGGCTACGAGCAGTACTTC	CATRDRGYEQYF
TRBV5-6	-	TRBJ1-6	-	TGTGCCAGCAGCTTCGAGGTCTCACCCCTCCACTTT	CASSFEVSPLHF
TRBV30	-	TRBJ1-1	few	TGTGCCTGGAGTCCGATATACACTGAAGCTTTCTTT	CAWSPIYTEAFF
TRBV12-5	-	TRBJ1-5	-	TGTGCTAGTGGTTTGGTGCTACAGGGCGATAGCAATCAGCCCCAGCATTTT	CASGLVLQGDSNQPQHF
TRBV23-1	TRBD2	TRBJ2-3	-	TGCGCCAGCAGTCAATCGTTCCAGCGGGACTCCCCTGAGTATTTT	CASSQSFQRDSPEYF
TRBV4-2	-	TRBJ2-3	-	TGTGCCAGCAGCCAAGATCGATTGCATTCCACGCAGTATTTT	CASSQDRLHSTQYF
TRBV14	-	TRBJ2-1	-	TGTGCCAGCAGCCATGAGACCCTGGGGCACAACTACAATGAGCAGTTCTTC	CASSHETLGHNYNEQFF
TRBV18	-	TRBJ2-1	-	TGTGCCAGCTCACCAAACGGAGTTGAGCGCAATGAGCAGTTCTTC	CASSPNGVERNEQFF
TRBV28	TRBD2	TRBJ2-5	-	TGTGCCAGCAGTGCTAGCGGGAGGGGACCGACCCAGTACTTC	CASSASGRGPTQYF
TRBV14	-	TRBJ2-7	-	TGTGCCAGCAGCCAAGCCCTCGCCTACGAGCAGTACTTC	CASSQALAYEQYF
TRBV3-1/TRBV3-2	TRBD2	TRBJ2-1	-	TGTGCCAGCAGTGACACTAGCGGGAGGGTCGATGAGCAGTTCTTC	CASSDTSGRVDEQFF
TRBV10-1	-	TRBJ2-5	-	TGCGCCAGCAGTGAGTTGACTTGGTTGGGGGCAGGAAGGGAGACCCAGTACTTC	CASSELTWLGAGRETQYF
TRBV29-1	TRBD2	TRBJ2-1	-	TGCAGCGTTGTACTAGCGGGGGGCTACAATGAGCAGTTCTTC	CSVVLAGGYNEQFF
TRBV13	-	TRBJ2-6	-	TGTGCCAGCGGACCCGGGGCCTCTGGGGCCAACGTCCTGACTTTC	CASGPGASGANVLTF
TRBV5-6	-	TRBJ2-7	once	TGTGCCAGCAGCTCCAGTTTGGGATACGAGCAGTACTTC	CASSSSLGYEQYF
TRBV5-1	-	TRBJ2-2	-	TGCGCCACCTCGAACGGACAGAACACCGGGGAGCTGTTTTTT	CATSNGQNTGELFF
TRBV18	-	TRBJ1-2	-	TGTGCCAGCTCACCACCGCTAGGGACCTATGGCTACACCTTC	CASSPPLGTYGYTF
TRBV6-6	-	TRBJ2-5	-	TGTGCCAGCAGTTACCTGGGACAAGTTGGGGAGACCCAGTACTTC	CASSYLGQVGETQYF
TRBV30	-	TRBJ2-7	-	TGTGCCTGGAGTTCACGGGACGGTACCTACGAGCAGTACTTC	CAWSSRDGTYEQYF
TRBV5-1	-	TRBJ2-3	-	TGCGCCACGGGCGTTCGGGATGGCCCAGATACGCAGTATTTT	CATGVRDGPDTQYF
TRBV5-4	TRBD1	TRBJ2-5	-	TGTGCCAGCAGCTGGGACAGGCAAGAGACCCAGTACTTC	CASSWDRQETQYF
TRBV27	TRBD1	TRBJ2-1	-	TGTGCCAGCAGTTTAGGACAGGCGAATGAGCAGTTCTTC	CASSLGQANEQFF
TRBV5-5	TRBD1	TRBJ2-7	once	TGTGCCAGCAGCCCGGACAGGGTAGTAGACTACGAGCAGTACTTC	CASSPDRVVDYEQYF
TRBV7-6	TRBD2	TRBJ2-1	-	TGTGCCAGCAGCCGTAAACTAGCGGGATCCTACAATGAGCAGTTCTTC	CASSRKLAGSYNEQFF
TRBV2	-	TRBJ2-3	-	TGTGCCAGCACCACGCTATGGCAAGACACAGATACGCAGTATTTT	CASTTLWQDTDTQYF
TRBV21-1	-	TRBJ2-1	-	TGTGCCAGCAGCAAAGTTTCGCCGAGCTCCTACAATGAGCAGTTCTTC	CASSKVSPSSYNEQFF
TRBV6-5	-	TRBJ1-3	-	TGTGCCAGCAGTTACTCACCGGGGGTCGGAAACACCATATATTTT	CASSYSPGVGNTIYF
TRBV11-2	-	TRBJ2-7	-	TGTGCCAGCAGCTTGCCAACCCGACTGCCCTACGAGCAGTACTTC	CASSLPTRLPYEQYF
TRBV24-1	-	TRBJ2-1	-	TGTGCCACCAGTGATGCCATGGCGGGGACTCCCTCCTTCATGGGGTCCTACAATGAGCAGTTCTTC	CATSDAMAGTPSFMGSYNEQFF
TRBV11-1	TRBD1	TRBJ1-1	-	TGTGCCAGCAGCTTTTACAGGGGGCCAGGGGCTGAAGCTTTCTTT	CASSFYRGPGAEAFF
TRBV6-4	-	TRBJ2-2	few	TGTGCCAGCAGTGACGGGACCGGGTCCGGGGAGCTGTTTTTT	CASSDGTGSGELFF
TRBV7-2	-	TRBJ1-1	once	TGTGCCAGCAGCCCGGGGATGAACACTGAAGCTTTCTTT	CASSPGMNTEAFF
TRBV27	-	TRBJ1-6	-	TGTGCCAGCAGTTTCACCCCGGGACGGTCTAATTCACCCCTCCACTTT	CASSFTPGRSNSPLHF
TRBV30	-	TRBJ2-7	-	TGTGCCTGGAGTGTAAGTCCCTACGAGCAGTACTTC	CAWSVSPYEQYF
TRBV5-4	-	TRBJ2-2	once	TGTGCCAGCAGCCGGGACTGGGAGAACACCGGGGAGCTGTTTTTT	CASSRDWENTGELFF
TRBV28	-	TRBJ1-3	-	TGTGCCAGCAGGCCACAGGGTGTTTCTGGAAACACCATATATTTT	CASRPQGVSGNTIYF
TRBV14	-	TRBJ1-1	-	TGTGCCAGCAGCACCGCGGGGCTGATAACTGAAGCTTTCTTT	CASSTAGLITEAFF
TRBV7-2	-	TRBJ2-5	-	TGTGCCAGCAGCCTTACTCCCCTCCAAGAGACCCAGTACTTC	CASSLTPLQETQYF
TRBV15	TRBD1	TRBJ1-2	-	TGTGCCACCAGCAGAGATAAGGGACAGGGCTATGGCTACACCTTC	CATSRDKGQGYGYTF
TRBV7-9	-	TRBJ2-2	few	TGTGCCAGCAGCCCCCGGTACGGGCTCACCGGGGAGCTGTTTTTT	CASSPRYGLTGELFF
TRBV6-5	-	TRBJ2-1	-	TGTGCCAGCAGTAGCAGCTCCTACAATGAGCAGTTCTTC	CASSSSSYNEQFF
TRBV6-2/TRBV6-3	TRBD2	TRBJ2-1	-	TGTGCCAGCAGTTACTCGTCGACTAGCGGGGAGGATGAGCAGTTCTTC	CASSYSSTSGEDEQFF
TRBV4-2	TRBD1	TRBJ1-5	-	TGTGCCAGCAGCCCGACAGGGAGAGATCAGCCCCAGCATTTT	CASSPTGRDQPQHF
TRBV2	-	TRBJ2-3	-	TGTGCCAGCAGTGGGGGGGCAGGGATAATAACAGATACGCAGTATTTT	CASSGGAGIITDTQYF